The 14 T cell receptor beta chains below were found in one sample sequenced in a study of T cells expressing NK-cell markers. TCRdb reanalyzed the 5' RACE reads, giving one entry per CDR3 protein sequence and no DNA. In total, the table holds about 400,000 distinct CDR3 sequences. The source material was blood T cells: a sorted CD56 or NKG2C T cell subset, CD4+ or CD8+ T cells, or bulk PBMC T cells (not recorded which). The receptors here all came from a woman in her forties or fifties in good health.

The V call is TRBV3-1, the J call TRBJ2-5; TCRdb calls TRBD1, which cannot be checked without DNA. The V gene's germline CDR1 is LGHDT and CDR2 YNNKEL (reference sequence). The CDR3 covers 12 residues. CDR3 in amino acids: CASRPPGGTQYF.

This sequence joins TRBV3-1 and TRBJ1-1; TCRdb picks TRBD1, but there is no DNA to check that call. The length of the CDR3 is 15 residues. Germline loops: CDR1 LGHDT, CDR2 YNNKEL (reference sequence). CDR3 loop: CASSQVTGGYTEAFF.

V usage is TRBV19 and J usage is TRBJ2-5; TCRdb calls TRBD1, which cannot be checked without DNA. The CDR3 is 15 amino acids. From germline, CDR1 is LNHDA and CDR2 SQIVND (reference sequence). The CDR3: CASSIGGAIQETQYF.

The chain has TRBV4-1 and TRBJ2-7; the D call from TCRdb, TRBD2, cannot be confirmed without DNA. This CDR3 has 18 amino acids. Germline CDR1 and CDR2: MGHRA and YSYEKL. CDR3 residues: CASSQAGTSGLKLSEQYF.

The chain uses TRBV28 and TRBJ2-5; lacking DNA, the TRBD2 call made by TCRdb goes unchecked. Germline CDR1 and CDR2: MDHEN and SYDVKM. This CDR3 has 14 residues. Here the CDR3 reads CASSFNIAGKTQYF.

V is TRBV29-1 and J is TRBJ2-4; the D call of TRBD1 rests on TCRdb alone, since no DNA is present to check it. Germline CDR1 SQVTM, CDR2 ANQGSEA. The CDR3 length is 11 residues. Here the CDR3 reads CSAPEGNIQYF.

The rearrangement links TRBV11-1 to TRBJ2-1. Germline CDR1 reads SGHAT; CDR2 reads FQDESV (reference sequence). The CDR3 extends over 14 amino acids. The CDR3 here is CASSSTSGGIEQFF.

This rearrangement joins TRBV5-1 to TRBJ2-3; lacking DNA, the TRBD2 call made by TCRdb goes unchecked. The germline V gene encodes CDR1 SGHRS and CDR2 YFSETQ. The CDR3 has 16 residues. CDR3 loop: CASTLAGGRRTDTQYF.

The CDR3 sequence: CASSLVRDRTQYF. The gene calls are TRBV7-2 and TRBJ2-3. This CDR3 has 13 residues. Per the germline V gene, CDR1 is SGHTA and CDR2 is FQGNSA.

The chain recombines TRBV6-5 with TRBJ2-5; the D call from TCRdb, TRBD2, cannot be confirmed without DNA. This CDR3 region has 16 residues. Germline lookup yields CDR1 MNHEY and CDR2 SVGAGI. This CDR3 is CASSPLALAGRETQYF.

The genes are TRBV5-1 and TRBJ2-3; the D call of TRBD1 rests on TCRdb alone, since no DNA is present to check it. This CDR3 is built from 15 residues. Germline lookup yields CDR1 SGHRS and CDR2 YFSETQ. CDR3 sequence: CASSLKAGETDTQYF.

The rearrangement joins TRBV16 to TRBJ1-2; there is no DNA to check the TCRdb D call of TRBD1. CDR3 size: 14 residues. In germline, CDR1 is KGHSY, CDR2 FQNENV. CDR3 amino acids: CASSQVNAGYGYTF.

The chain combines TRBV10-2 with TRBJ1-2. Germline CDR1 reads WSHSY; CDR2 reads SAAADI. The CDR3 length is 15 residues. The chain's CDR3 is CASSELADSNYGYTF.

This chain's CDR3 is CSVERSLSSYNEQFF. The chain combines TRBV29-1 with TRBJ2-1; TCRdb returns TRBD2, unconfirmable since there is no DNA. Germline V gives CDR1 SQVTM, CDR2 ANQGSEA. This CDR3 has 15 residues.